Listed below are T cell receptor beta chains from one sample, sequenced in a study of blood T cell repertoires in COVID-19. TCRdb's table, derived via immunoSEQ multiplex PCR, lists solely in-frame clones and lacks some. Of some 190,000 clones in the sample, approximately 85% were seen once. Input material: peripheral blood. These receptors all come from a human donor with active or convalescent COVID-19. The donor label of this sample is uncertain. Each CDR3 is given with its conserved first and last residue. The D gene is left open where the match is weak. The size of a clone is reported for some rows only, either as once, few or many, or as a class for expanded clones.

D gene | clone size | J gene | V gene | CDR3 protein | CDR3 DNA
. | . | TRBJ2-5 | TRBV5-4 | CASSLQGGSETQYF | TGTGCCAGCAGCTTACAGGGCGGGTCAGAGACCCAGTACTTC
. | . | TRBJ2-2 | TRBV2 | CASSSHSGPLNTGELFF | TGTGCCAGCAGCTCCCACTCAGGGCCTCTGAACACCGGGGAGCTGTTTTTT
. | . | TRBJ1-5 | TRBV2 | CASSELSSNQPQHF | TGTGCCAGCAGTGAACTATCTAGCAATCAGCCCCAGCATTTT
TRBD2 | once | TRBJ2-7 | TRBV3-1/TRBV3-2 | CASSSLAGGAYEQYF | TGTGCCAGCAGCTCCCTAGCGGGAGGGGCCTACGAGCAGTACTTC
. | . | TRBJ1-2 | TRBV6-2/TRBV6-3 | CASSYGQYGYTF | TGTGCCAGCAGTTACGGACAATATGGCTACACCTTC
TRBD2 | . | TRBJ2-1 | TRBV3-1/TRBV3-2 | CASSQWGLAGGYNEQFF | TGTGCCAGCAGCCAATGGGGACTAGCGGGGGGCTACAATGAGCAGTTCTTC
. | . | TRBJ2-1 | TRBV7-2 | CASSLISDSSYNEQFF | TGTGCCAGCAGCTTAATTTCGGACAGCTCCTACAATGAGCAGTTCTTC
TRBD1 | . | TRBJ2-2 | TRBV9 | CASSPRDSRTGELFF | TGTGCCAGCAGCCCCAGGGACAGTCGGACCGGGGAGCTGTTTTTT
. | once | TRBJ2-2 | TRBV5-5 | CASRFQGTNTGELFF | TGTGCCAGCAGGTTCCAGGGGACGAACACCGGGGAGCTGTTTTTT
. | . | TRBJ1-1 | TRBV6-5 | CASSYRGVGTEAFF | TGTGCCAGCAGTTATCGGGGGGTGGGCACTGAAGCTTTCTTT
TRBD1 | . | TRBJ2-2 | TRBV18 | CASSPPGQGTGELFF | TGTGCCAGCTCACCTCCGGGACAGGGGACCGGGGAGCTGTTTTTT
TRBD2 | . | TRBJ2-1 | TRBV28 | CASSAYSLWEGQNEQFF | TGTGCCAGCAGCGCGTACTCTCTGTGGGAGGGCCAGAATGAGCAGTTCTTC
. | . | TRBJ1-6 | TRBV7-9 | CASSFFGEGTPLHF | TGTGCCAGCAGCTTCTTCGGGGAGGGTACACCCCTCCACTTT
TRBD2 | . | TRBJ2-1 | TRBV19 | CASSRTSGRANEQFF | TGTGCCAGTAGTCGGACTAGCGGGAGGGCGAATGAGCAGTTCTTC
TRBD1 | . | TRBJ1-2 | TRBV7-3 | CASSLSGGLGYTF | TGTGCCAGCAGCTTATCAGGGGGCCTTGGCTACACCTTC
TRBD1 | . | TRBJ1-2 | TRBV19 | CASSNRGDYGYTF | TGTGCCAGTAGTAACAGGGGCGACTATGGCTACACCTTC
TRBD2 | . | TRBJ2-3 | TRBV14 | CASSHLTGLAGITSTDTQYF | TGTGCCAGCAGCCACCTAACCGGACTAGCGGGGATAACCAGCACAGATACGCAGTATTTT
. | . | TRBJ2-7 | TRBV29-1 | CSVGLERGPQYF | TGCAGCGTTGGGTTGGAAAGGGGTCCGCAGTACTTC
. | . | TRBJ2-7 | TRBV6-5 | CASSSLAGPYEQYF | TGTGCCAGCAGTTCCCTCGCGGGACCCTACGAGCAGTACTTC
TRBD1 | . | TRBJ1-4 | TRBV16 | CASSQFSGGAAKLFF | TGTGCCAGCAGCCAATTTTCAGGGGGCGCGGCAAAACTGTTTTTT
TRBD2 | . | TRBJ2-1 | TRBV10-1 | CASSGTSNEQFF | TGCGCCAGCAGTGGGACTAGCAATGAGCAGTTCTTC
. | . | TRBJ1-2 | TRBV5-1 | CASSSGDGYGYTF | TGCGCCAGCAGCTCAGGGGATGGCTATGGCTACACCTTC
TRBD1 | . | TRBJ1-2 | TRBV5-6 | CASSLDRGYGYTF | TGTGCCAGCAGCCTGGACAGGGGCTATGGCTACACCTTC
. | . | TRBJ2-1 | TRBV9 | CASSVVGGYNEQFF | TGTGCCAGCAGCGTAGTGGGGGGATACAATGAGCAGTTCTTC
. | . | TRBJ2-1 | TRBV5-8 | CASSFALTGIFYNEQFF | TGTGCCAGCAGCTTCGCATTGACGGGAATTTTCTACAATGAGCAGTTCTTC
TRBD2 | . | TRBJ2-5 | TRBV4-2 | CASSPGTSGSQETQYF | TGTGCCAGCAGCCCCGGGACTAGCGGGAGCCAAGAGACCCAGTACTTC
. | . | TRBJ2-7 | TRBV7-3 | CASSLGGTNLRAPYEQYF | TGTGCCAGCAGCTTGGGAGGGACAAACTTGAGAGCCCCCTACGAGCAGTACTTC
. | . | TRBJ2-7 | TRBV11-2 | CASSLQRARSYEQYF | TGTGCCAGCAGCTTACAGCGGGCGCGTTCCTACGAGCAGTACTTC
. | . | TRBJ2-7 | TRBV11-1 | CASSSQGRGSYEQYF | TGTGCCAGCAGCTCCCAGGGGAGGGGCTCCTACGAGCAGTACTTC
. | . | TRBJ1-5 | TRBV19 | CASKPQGNQPQHF | TGTGCCAGTAAGCCCCAGGGCAATCAGCCCCAGCATTTT
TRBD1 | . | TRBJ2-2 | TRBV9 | CASSGQGWNTGELFF | TGTGCCAGCAGCGGACAGGGTTGGAACACCGGGGAGCTGTTTTTT
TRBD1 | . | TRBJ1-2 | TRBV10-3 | CAISESDGTVFYGYTF | TGTGCCATCAGTGAGTCCGACGGGACAGTCTTCTATGGCTACACCTTC
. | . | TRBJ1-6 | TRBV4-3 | CASSLERGFGPPLHF | TGCGCCAGCAGCCTCGAGCGAGGTTTTGGCCCACCCCTCCACTTT
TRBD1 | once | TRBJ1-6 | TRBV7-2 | CASSPNRGNSPLHF | TGTGCCAGCAGCCCCAACAGGGGCAATTCACCCCTCCACTTT
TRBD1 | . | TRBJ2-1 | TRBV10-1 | CASSSDRGGRYNEQFF | TGCGCCAGCAGCTCGGACAGGGGAGGCCGATACAATGAGCAGTTCTTC
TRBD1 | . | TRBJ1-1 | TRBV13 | CASSQGVNTEAFF | TGTGCCAGCAGCCAGGGGGTGAACACTGAAGCTTTCTTT